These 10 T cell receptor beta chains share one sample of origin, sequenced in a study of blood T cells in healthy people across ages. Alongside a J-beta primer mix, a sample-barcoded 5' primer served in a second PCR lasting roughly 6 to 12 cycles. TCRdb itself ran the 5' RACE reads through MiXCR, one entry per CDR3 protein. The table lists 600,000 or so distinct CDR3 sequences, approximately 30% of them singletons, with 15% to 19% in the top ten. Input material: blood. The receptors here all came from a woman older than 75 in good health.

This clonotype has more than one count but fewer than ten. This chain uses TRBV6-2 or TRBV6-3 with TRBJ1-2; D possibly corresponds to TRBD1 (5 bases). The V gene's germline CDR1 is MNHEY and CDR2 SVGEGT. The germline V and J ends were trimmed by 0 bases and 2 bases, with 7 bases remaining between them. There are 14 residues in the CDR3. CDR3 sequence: CASSYSWGNYGYTF. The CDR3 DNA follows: TGTGCCAGCAGTTACTCGTGGGGGAACTATGGCTACACCTTC.

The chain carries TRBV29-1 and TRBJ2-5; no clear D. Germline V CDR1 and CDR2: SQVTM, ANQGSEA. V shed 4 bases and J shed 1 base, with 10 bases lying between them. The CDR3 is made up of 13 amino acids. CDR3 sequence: CSVGGSIQETQYF. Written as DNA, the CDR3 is TGCAGCGTTGGTGGCAGCATCCAAGAGACCCAGTACTTC.

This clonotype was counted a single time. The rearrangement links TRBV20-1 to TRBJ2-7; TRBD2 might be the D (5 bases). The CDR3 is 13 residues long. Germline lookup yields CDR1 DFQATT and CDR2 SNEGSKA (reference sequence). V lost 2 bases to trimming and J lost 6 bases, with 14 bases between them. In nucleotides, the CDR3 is TGCAGTGCTAGAACTGGACTTTTCGTCGAGCAGTACTTC. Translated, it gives CSARTGLFVEQYF.

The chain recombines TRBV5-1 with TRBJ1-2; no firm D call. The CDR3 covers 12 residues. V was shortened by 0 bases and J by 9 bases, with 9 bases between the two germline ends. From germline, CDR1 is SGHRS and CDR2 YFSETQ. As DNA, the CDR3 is TGCGCCAGCAGCTTGGACTCTCGCAGCTACACCTTC. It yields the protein CASSLDSRSYTF. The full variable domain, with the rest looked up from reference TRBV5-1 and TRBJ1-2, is KAGVTQTPRYLIKTRGQQVTLSCSPISGHRSVSWYQQTPGQGLQFLFEYFSETQRNKGNFPGRFSGRQFSNSRSEMNVSTLELGDSALYLCASSLDSRSYTFGSGTRLTVV.

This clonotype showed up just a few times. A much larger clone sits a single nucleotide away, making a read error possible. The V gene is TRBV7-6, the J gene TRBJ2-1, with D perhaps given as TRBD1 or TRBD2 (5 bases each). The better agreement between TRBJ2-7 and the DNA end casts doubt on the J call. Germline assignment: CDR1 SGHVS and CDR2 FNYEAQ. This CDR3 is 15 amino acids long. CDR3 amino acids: CASSSVGTFYNEQYF. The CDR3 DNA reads TGTGCCAGCAGCTCAGTCGGGACCTTCTACAATGAGCAGTACTTC.

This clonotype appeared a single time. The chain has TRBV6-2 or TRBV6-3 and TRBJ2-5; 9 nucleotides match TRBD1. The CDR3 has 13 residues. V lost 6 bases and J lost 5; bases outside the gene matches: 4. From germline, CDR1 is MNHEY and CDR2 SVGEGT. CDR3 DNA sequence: TGTGCCAGCAGGAAGACAGGGGGGGAGACCCAGTACTTC. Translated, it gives CASRKTGGETQYF.

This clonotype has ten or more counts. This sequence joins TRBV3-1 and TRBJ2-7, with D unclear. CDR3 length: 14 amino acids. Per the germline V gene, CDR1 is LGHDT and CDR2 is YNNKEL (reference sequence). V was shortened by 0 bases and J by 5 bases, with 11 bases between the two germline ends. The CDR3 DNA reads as TGTGCCAGCAGCCAAGAGGGTAGCATTCACGAGCAGTACTTC. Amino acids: CASSQEGSIHEQYF.

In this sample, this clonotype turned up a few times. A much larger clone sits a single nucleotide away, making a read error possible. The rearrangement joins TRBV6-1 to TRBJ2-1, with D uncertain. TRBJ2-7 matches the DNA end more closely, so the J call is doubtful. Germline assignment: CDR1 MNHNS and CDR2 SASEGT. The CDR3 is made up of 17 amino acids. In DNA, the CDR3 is TGTGCCAGCAGTGAAGTGGCTATCACGAGCTCCTACAATGAGCAGTACTTC. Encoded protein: CASSEVAITSSYNEQYF.

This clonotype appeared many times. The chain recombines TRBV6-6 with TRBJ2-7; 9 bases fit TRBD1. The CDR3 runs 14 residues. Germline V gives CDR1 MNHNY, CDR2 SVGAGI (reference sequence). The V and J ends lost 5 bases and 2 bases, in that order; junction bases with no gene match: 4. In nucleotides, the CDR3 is TGTGCCAGCAGTGGGACAGGGACCACCTACGAGCAGTACTTC. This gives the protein CASSGTGTTYEQYF.

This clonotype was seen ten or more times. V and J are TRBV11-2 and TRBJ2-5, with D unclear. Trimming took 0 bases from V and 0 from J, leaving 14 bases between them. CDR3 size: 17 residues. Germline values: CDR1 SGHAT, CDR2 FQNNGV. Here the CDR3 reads CASSLEGAATYQETQYF. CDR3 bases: TGTGCCAGCAGCTTAGAGGGCGCTGCCACGTACCAAGAGACCCAGTACTTC.